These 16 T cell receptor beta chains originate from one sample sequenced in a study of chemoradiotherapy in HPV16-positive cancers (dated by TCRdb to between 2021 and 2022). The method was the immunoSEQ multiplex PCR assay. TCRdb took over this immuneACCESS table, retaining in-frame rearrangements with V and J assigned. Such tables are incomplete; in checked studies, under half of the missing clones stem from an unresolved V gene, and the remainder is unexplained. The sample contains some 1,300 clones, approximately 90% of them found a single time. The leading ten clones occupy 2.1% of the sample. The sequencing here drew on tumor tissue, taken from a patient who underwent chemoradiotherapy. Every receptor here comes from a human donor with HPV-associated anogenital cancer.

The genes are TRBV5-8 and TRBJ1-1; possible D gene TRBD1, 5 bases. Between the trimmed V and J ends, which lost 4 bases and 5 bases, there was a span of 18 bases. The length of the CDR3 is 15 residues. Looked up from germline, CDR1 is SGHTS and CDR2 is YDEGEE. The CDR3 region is CASSQDSIRVTEAFF. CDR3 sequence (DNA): TGTGCCAGCAGCCAAGATTCAATCAGGGTTACTGAAGCTTTCTTT.

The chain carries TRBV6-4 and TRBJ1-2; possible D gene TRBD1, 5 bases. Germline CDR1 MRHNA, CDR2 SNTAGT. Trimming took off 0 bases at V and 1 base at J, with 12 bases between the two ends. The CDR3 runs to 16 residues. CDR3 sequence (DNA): TGTGCCAGCAGTGACTCGAGAGGGGATAGTAACTATGGCTACACCTTC. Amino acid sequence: CASSDSRGDSNYGYTF.

CDR3 region: CASRDNAGAQPQHF. The CDR3 bases are TGTGCCAGTAGGGATAACGCGGGGGCTCAGCCCCAGCATTTT. The chain recombines TRBV19 with TRBJ1-5, with D possibly matching TRBD1 (6 bases). Trimming removed 6 bases from V and 6 bases from J, with 15 bases in between. The CDR3 spans 14 residues. Germline values: CDR1 LNHDA, CDR2 SQIVND (reference sequence).

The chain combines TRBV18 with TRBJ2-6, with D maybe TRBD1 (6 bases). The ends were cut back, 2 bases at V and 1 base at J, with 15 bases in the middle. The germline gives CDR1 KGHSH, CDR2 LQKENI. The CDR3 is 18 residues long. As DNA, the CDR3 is TGTGCCAGCTCACCATCGACAGGTCCCCGTTCTGGGGCCAACGTCCTGACTTTC. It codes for CASSPSTGPRSGANVLTF.

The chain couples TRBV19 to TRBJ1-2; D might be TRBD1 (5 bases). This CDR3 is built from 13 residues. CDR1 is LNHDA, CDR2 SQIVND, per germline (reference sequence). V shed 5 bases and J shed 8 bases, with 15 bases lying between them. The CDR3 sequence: CASSLGRVVGYTF. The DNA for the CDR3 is TGTGCCAGTAGTCTGGGACGAGTGGTCGGCTACACCTTC.

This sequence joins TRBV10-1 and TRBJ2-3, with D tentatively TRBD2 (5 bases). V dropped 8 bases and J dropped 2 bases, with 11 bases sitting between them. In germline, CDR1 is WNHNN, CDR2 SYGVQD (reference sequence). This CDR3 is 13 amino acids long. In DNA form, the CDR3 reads TGCGCCAGCTCTCCGGAGGCCACAGATACGCAGTATTTT. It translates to CASSPEATDTQYF.

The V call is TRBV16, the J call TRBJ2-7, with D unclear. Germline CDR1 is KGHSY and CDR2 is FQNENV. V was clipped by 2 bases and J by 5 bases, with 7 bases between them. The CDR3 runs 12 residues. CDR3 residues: CASSQTPNEQYF. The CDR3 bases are TGTGCCAGCAGCCAAACCCCAAACGAGCAGTACTTC.

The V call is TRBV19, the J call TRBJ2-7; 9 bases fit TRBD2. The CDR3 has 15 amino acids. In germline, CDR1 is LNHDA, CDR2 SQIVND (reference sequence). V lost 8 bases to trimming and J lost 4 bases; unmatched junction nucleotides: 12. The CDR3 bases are TGTGCCAGTGCTAGCGGGACCCCCGGCCGATACGAGCAGTACTTC. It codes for CASASGTPGRYEQYF.

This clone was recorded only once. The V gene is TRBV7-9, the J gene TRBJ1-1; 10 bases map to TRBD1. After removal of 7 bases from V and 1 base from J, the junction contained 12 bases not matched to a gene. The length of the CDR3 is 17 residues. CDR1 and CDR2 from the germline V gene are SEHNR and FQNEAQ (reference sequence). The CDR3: CASTIRQGAGKNTEAFF. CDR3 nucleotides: TGTGCCAGCACCATCCGACAGGGGGCAGGGAAGAACACTGAAGCTTTCTTT.

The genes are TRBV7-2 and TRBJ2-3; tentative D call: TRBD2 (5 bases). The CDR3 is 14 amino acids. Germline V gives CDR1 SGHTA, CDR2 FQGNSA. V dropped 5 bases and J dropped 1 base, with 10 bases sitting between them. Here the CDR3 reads CASSLTAGTDTQYF. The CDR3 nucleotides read TGTGCCAGCAGCCTTACAGCGGGCACAGATACGCAGTATTTT.

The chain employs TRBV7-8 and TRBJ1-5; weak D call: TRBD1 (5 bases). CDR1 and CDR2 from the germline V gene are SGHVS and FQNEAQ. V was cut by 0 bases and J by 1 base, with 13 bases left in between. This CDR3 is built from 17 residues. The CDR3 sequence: CASSLAFGASSNQPQHF. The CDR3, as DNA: TGTGCCAGCAGCTTAGCGTTCGGGGCGTCAAGCAATCAGCCCCAGCATTTT.

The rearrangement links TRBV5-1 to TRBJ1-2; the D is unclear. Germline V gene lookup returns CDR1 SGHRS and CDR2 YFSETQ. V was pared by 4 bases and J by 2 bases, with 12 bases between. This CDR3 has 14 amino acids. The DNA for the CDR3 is TGCGCCAGCAGCCCCCGGTTCTCCAACTATGGCTACACCTTC. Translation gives CASSPRFSNYGYTF.

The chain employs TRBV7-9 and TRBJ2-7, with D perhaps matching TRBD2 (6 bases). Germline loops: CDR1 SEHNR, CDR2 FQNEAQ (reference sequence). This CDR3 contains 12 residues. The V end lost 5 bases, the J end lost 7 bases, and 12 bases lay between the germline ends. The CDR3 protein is CASSPRGGEQYF. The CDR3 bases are TGTGCCAGCAGCCCGAGGGGAGGTGAGCAGTACTTC. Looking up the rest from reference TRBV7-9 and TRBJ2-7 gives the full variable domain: DTGVSQNPRHKITKRGQNVTFRCDPISEHNRLYWYRQTLGQGPEFLTYFQNEAQLEKSRLLSDRFSAERPKGSFSTLEIQRTEQGDSAMYLCASSPRGGEQYFGPGTRLTVT.

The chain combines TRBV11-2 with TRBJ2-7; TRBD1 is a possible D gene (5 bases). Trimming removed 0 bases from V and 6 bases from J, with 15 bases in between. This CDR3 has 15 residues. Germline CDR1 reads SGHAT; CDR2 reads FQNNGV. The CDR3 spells CASSLDGASHGEQYF. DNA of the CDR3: TGTGCCAGCAGCTTAGATGGGGCTAGTCATGGCGAGCAGTACTTC.

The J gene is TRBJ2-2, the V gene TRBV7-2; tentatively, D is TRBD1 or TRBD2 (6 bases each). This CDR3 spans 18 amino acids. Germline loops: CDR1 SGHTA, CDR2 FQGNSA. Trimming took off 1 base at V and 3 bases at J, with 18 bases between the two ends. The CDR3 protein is CASSLGRQGGRDTGELFF. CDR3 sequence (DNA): TGTGCCAGCAGCTTAGGGCGCCAAGGGGGGCGGGACACCGGGGAGCTGTTTTTT.

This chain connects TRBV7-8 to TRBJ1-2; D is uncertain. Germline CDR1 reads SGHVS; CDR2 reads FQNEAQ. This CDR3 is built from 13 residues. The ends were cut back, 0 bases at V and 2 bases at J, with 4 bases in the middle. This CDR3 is CASSLAQNYGYTF. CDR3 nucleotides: TGTGCCAGCAGCTTAGCTCAGAACTATGGCTACACCTTC.